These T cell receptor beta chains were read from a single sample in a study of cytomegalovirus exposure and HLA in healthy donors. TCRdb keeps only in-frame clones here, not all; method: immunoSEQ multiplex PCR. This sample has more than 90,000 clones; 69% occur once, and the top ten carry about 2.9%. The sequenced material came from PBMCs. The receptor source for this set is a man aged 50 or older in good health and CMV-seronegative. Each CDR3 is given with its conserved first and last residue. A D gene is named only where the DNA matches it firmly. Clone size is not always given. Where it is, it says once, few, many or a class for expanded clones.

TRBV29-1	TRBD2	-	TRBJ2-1	TGCAGCGTTGAGGACCCGGGACTAGGCTCCTACAATGAGCAGTTCTTC	CSVEDPGLGSYNEQFF
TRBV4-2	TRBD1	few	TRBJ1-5	TGTGCCAGCAGCCAAGTGGGGACAGGGGGCTTCTATCAGCCCCAGCATTTT	CASSQVGTGGFYQPQHF
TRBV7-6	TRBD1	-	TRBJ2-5	TGTGCCAGCAGCCCCCAATTAAGGGGGCGCATCGAAGAGACCCAGTACTTC	CASSPQLRGRIEETQYF
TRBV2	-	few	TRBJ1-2	TGTGCCAGCAGTCCCGACAGGAACTATGGCTACACCTTC	CASSPDRNYGYTF
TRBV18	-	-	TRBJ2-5	TGTGCCAGCTCACCAATGGGGCGAGAGACCCAGTACTTC	CASSPMGRETQYF
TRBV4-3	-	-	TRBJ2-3	TGCGCCAGCAGCCAAGGGGGGCTAGCGGTACCCACCACAGATACGCAGTATTTT	CASSQGGLAVPTTDTQYF
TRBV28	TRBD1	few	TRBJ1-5	TGTGCCAGCAGTGCGACAGGGGCTAGCAATCAGCCCCAGCATTTT	CASSATGASNQPQHF
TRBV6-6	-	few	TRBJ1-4	TGTGCCAGCAGTCGCAAAACTGCAACTAATGAAAAACTGTTTTTT	CASSRKTATNEKLFF
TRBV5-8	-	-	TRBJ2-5	TGTGCCAGCAGCTTGGACAGGCCTCCCCAAGAGACCCAGTACTTC	CASSLDRPPQETQYF
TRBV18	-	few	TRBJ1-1	TGTGCCAGCTCACCGAGGACAGAGAACACTGAAGCTTTCTTT	CASSPRTENTEAFF
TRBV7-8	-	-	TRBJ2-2	TGTGCCAGCAGCTTAGGCTTGGCCGCGGAGCTGTTTTTT	CASSLGLAAELFF
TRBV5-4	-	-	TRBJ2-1	TGTGCCAGCAGCCCATATATACCGGGTGGTGAGCAGTTCTTC	CASSPYIPGGEQFF
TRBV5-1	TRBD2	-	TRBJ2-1	TGCGCCAGCAGCTTCGGGGGGGGCCCCTACAATGAGCAGTTCTTC	CASSFGGGPYNEQFF
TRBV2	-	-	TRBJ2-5	TGTGCCAGCACTAGATATCGAGAGACCCAGTACTTC	CASTRYRETQYF
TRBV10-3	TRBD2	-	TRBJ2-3	TGTGCCATCAGTGCGTCACTAGCGGGAGGATCGGATACGCAGTATTTT	CAISASLAGGSDTQYF
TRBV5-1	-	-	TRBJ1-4	TGCGCCAGCAGCTTGGGACAGGATAATGAAAAACTGTTTTTT	CASSLGQDNEKLFF
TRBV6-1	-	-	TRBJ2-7	TGTGCCAGCAGTGAGTTTCAGGACTACGAGCAGTACTTC	CASSEFQDYEQYF
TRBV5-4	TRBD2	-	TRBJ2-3	TGTGCCAGCAGCCCAGCGGGGCTCCGGTATGGTACGCAGTATTTT	CASSPAGLRYGTQYF
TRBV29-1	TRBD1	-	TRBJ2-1	TGCAGCGCCCCGACAGGGCGAAGCTACAATGAGCAGTTCTTC	CSAPTGRSYNEQFF
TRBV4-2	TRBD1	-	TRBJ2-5	TGTGCCAGCAGCCTCCGACAGGGTATAGAGACCCAGTACTTC	CASSLRQGIETQYF
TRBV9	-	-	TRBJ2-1	TGTGCCAGCAGCCTACCGACATCGAGCTCCTACAATGAGCAGTTCTTC	CASSLPTSSSYNEQFF
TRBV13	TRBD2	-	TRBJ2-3	TGTGCCAGCAGCTTACGACTAGCGGGAACCACAGATACGCAGTATTTT	CASSLRLAGTTDTQYF
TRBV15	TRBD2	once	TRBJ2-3	TGTGCCACTTCATCTAAGCTAGCGGCCCTTTTAGATACGCAGTATTTT	CATSSKLAALLDTQYF
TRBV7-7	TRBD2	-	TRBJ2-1	TGTGCTAGCAGCGCGGCCTTAGCGGGGGGGCTGAATGAGCAGTTCTTC	CASSAALAGGLNEQFF